This TCR beta chain stems from a study of Ad26.COV2.S vaccination and SARS-CoV-2 variants. In the study overall: Once or twice, 56 days apart, Ad26.COV2.S was delivered intramuscularly. Findings and caveats of the study: Using TCR breadth and depth analyses may have led to underestimated total T cell responses. Recipients of either vaccine or placebo displayed similar breadth of non-spike TCRs. Ad26.COV2.S recipients had broader spike-specific TCRs (P = 0.0014).

As for treatment: about 20 received Ad26.COV2.S at low or high dose, single or two shots; several received placebo; per-sample allocation not given. Repertoires come from day 63 after the first vaccine or placebo injection. Produced via immunoSEQ multiplex PCR; TCRdb's table is partial and in-frame only. The profile shows 300,000 to 350,000 clones, around four fifths of them singletons. Unmatched junction bases numbered 12, after V lost 6 bases and J lost 4 bases. In germline, CDR1 is MDHEN, CDR2 SYDVKM. The CDR3 length is 16 residues. Notes on this clone: Its specificity is unknown.

The gene calls are TRBV28 and TRBJ2-1; TRBD2 agrees at 7 bases. The TCR sequence derives from a person between 18 and 65 years old who received the Ad26.COV2.S COVID-19 vaccine or a placebo. The sequencing here drew on peripheral blood, taken in a trial of Ad26.COV2.S vaccine versus placebo. The CDR3 is CASSSGGVRLYNEQFF. The CDR3 region has the DNA TGTGCCAGCAGCTCGGGGGGAGTTCGTCTTTACAATGAGCAGTTCTTC.